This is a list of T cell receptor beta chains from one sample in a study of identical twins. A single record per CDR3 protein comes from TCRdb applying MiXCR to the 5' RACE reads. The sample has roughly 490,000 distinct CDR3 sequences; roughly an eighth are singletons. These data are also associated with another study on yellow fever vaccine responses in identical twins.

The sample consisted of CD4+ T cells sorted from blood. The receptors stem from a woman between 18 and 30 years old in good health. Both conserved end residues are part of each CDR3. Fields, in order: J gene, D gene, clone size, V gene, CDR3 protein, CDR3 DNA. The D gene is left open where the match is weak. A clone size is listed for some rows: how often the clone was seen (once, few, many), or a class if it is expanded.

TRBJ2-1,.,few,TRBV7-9,CASSSNWETCQQFF,TGTGCCAGCAGCTCAAACTGGGAGACATGCCAGCAGTTCTTC
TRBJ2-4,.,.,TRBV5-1,CASALSGRTKNIQYF,TGCGCCAGCGCCCTTAGCGGCCGCACCAAAAACATTCAGTACTTC
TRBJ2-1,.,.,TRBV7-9,CASSWDSADGFF,TGTGCCAGCAGCTGGGACTCCGCGGATGGGTTCTTC
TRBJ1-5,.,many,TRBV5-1,CASSLGQEQPQHF,TGCGCCAGCAGCTTGGGCCAGGAACAGCCCCAGCATTTT
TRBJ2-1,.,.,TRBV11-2,CASSSRGVRGTDSYNEQFF,TGTGCCAGCAGCAGCCGGGGGGTACGCGGGACAGACTCCTACAATGAGCAGTTCTTC
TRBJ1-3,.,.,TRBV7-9,CASSPWTVSGNTIYF,TGTGCCAGCAGCCCGTGGACAGTCTCTGGAAACACCATATATTTT
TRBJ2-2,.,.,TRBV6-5,CASSYTTMGGPGELFF,TGTGCCAGCAGTTACACTACCATGGGGGGCCCCGGGGAGCTGTTTTTT
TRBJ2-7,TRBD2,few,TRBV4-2,CASNPPGISGDPYEQYF,TGTGCCAGCAACCCCCCAGGGATTAGCGGGGATCCCTACGAGCAGTACTTC
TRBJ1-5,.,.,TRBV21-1,CASSNLQGVGNQPQHF,TGTGCCAGCAGCAATTTACAGGGGGTGGGCAATCAGCCCCAGCATTTT
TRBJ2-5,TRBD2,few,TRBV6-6,CASGESGAGTQYF,TGTGCCAGCGGCGAAAGCGGGGCGGGGACCCAGTACTTC
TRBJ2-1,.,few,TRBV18,CASSQTGAGVGNEQFF,TGTGCCAGCTCACAGACGGGGGCGGGAGTAGGAAATGAGCAGTTCTTC
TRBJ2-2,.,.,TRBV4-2,CASSQGIRGELFF,TGTGCCAGCAGCCAAGGGATAAGAGGGGAGCTGTTTTTT
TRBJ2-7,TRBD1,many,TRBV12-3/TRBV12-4,CASSPTGGLTYEQYF,TGTGCCAGCAGTCCTACAGGGGGTCTAACCTACGAGCAGTACTTC
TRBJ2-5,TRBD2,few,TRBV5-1,CASSSNAGGRAQETQYF,TGCGCCAGCAGCTCAAACGCGGGCGGGAGGGCACAAGAGACCCAGTACTTC
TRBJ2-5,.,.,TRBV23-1,CASSQALRGDPQETQYF,TGCGCCAGCAGTCAAGCCCTCAGGGGCGATCCGCAAGAGACCCAGTACTTC
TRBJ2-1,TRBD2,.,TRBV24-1,CATSGTSGRNEQFF,TGTGCCACCTCGGGGACTAGCGGCCGCAATGAGCAGTTCTTC
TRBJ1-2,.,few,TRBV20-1,CSAWTQRDYGYTF,TGCAGTGCATGGACCCAGCGGGACTATGGCTACACCTTC
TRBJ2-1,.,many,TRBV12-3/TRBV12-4,CASSFRSYNEQFF,TGTGCCAGCAGTTTTCGTTCCTACAATGAGCAGTTCTTC
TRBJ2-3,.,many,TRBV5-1,CASSFESTDTQYF,TGCGCCAGCAGCTTCGAGAGCACAGATACGCAGTATTTT
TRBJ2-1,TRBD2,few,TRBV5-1,CASSILAGGYNEQFF,TGCGCCAGCAGCATACTAGCGGGGGGCTACAATGAGCAGTTCTTC
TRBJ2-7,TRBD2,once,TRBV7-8,CASSPLGGVADEQYF,TGTGCCAGCAGCCCCCTCGGGGGGGTTGCGGACGAGCAGTACTTC
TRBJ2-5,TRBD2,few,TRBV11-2,CASSLRGGTQETQYF,TGTGCCAGCAGCTTACGCGGGGGGACTCAAGAGACCCAGTACTTC
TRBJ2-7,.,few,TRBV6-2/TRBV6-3,CASSPDRLTREQYF,TGTGCCAGCAGCCCTGATCGACTGACTAGGGAGCAGTACTTC
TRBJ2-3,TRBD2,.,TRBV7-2,CASSFRGGIDTQYF,TGTGCCAGCAGCTTCCGCGGGGGTATAGATACGCAGTATTTT
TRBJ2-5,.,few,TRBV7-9,CASSEWGFQETQYF,TGTGCCAGCAGCGAGTGGGGGTTCCAAGAGACCCAGTACTTC
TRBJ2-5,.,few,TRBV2,CASSFQTQYF,TGTGCCAGCAGTTTTCAGACCCAGTACTTC
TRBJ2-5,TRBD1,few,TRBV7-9,CASSSRDRGETQYF,TGTGCCAGCAGCTCTAGGGACAGAGGGGAGACCCAGTACTTC
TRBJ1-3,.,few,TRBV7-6,CASSLLVGAPGNTIYF,TGTGCCAGCAGCTTATTGGTCGGGGCTCCTGGAAACACCATATATTTT